The 20 T cell receptor beta chains below all came from one sample that was sequenced in a study of T cells after posttransplantation cyclophosphamide. Libraries were prepared by immunoSEQ multiplex PCR; TCRdb keeps only in-frame clonotypes and omits some of them. The sample holds approximately 23,000 clones, 86% seen once. Material: PBMCs. These receptor sequences come from a woman aged 55-70 years with a blood cancer, CMV-positive, and with a related stem cell donor.

The chain carries TRBV5-1 and TRBJ2-3, with no clear D. V lost 5 bases, J lost 3 bases, and 13 bases lay in between. The CDR3 length is 14 residues. Germline loops: CDR1 SGHRS, CDR2 YFSETQ. CDR3 bases: TGCGCCAGCAGGACAACGGATACAACAGATACGCAGTATTTT. It specifies CASRTTDTTDTQYF.

J is TRBJ1-1 and V is TRBV5-6; perhaps TRBD1 as D (5 bases). The CDR3 spans 15 residues. The V gene's germline CDR1 is SGHDT and CDR2 YYEEEE. V was cut by 0 bases and J by 0 bases, with 9 bases left in between. The CDR3 DNA reads TGTGCCAGCAGCTTGGGGGGCAGCGTGAACACTGAAGCTTTCTTT. Its protein is CASSLGGSVNTEAFF.

For the CDR3, the DNA is TGTGCCAGCTCACCATATACAGGGGCCTACGAGCAGTACTTC. This translates into CASSPYTGAYEQYF. V is TRBV18 and J is TRBJ2-7; 7 bases map to TRBD1. Looked up from germline, CDR1 is KGHSH and CDR2 is LQKENI. There are 14 residues in the CDR3. J gave up 2 bases and V 2 bases, and 3 bases lay outside the gene matches.

The V gene is TRBV6-1, the J gene TRBJ2-3; 9 bases map to TRBD2. The length of the CDR3 is 15 residues. In germline, CDR1 is MNHNS, CDR2 SASEGT. J was trimmed by 1 base and V by 1 base; bases with no gene match: 0. In nucleotides, the CDR3 is TGTGCCAGCAGTGAAGGGACTAGCGGCACAGATACGCAGTATTTT. This gives the protein CASSEGTSGTDTQYF.

For the CDR3, the DNA is TGTGCCAGCAGCCATACTAGCGGGAGTAGCACAGATACGCAGTATTTT. Amino acids: CASSHTSGSSTDTQYF. The rearrangement links TRBV11-2 to TRBJ2-3; 11 bases line up with TRBD2. Germline CDR1 SGHAT, CDR2 FQNNGV. The CDR3 runs 16 residues. Trimming removed 5 bases from V and 0 bases from J; junction bases left unmatched: 4.

The rearrangement links TRBV2 to TRBJ1-3, with TRBD1 as a possible D gene (5 bases). Per germline, CDR1 SNHLY and CDR2 FYNNEI. This CDR3 is 14 amino acids long. V lost 6 bases and J lost 2, with 11 bases in between. The DNA for the CDR3 is TGTGCCAGCAGGGGGCAGGGCCCTGGAAACACCATATATTTT. It codes for CASRGQGPGNTIYF.

The J gene is TRBJ2-2, the V gene TRBV10-3; 8 positions match TRBD1. V lost 9 bases to trimming and J lost 4 bases; unmatched junction nucleotides: 10. The CDR3 loop spans 15 amino acids. Germline V gene lookup returns CDR1 ENHRY and CDR2 SYGVKD. In DNA, the CDR3 is TGTGCCATTTCCCAGGGGGCTTCGGGCACCGGGGAGCTGTTTTTT. This translates into CAISQGASGTGELFF.

The chain has TRBV6-5 and TRBJ1-5, with 9 bases that match TRBD1. With 6 bases clipped from V and 4 bases from J, the junction kept 4 bases outside the gene matches. The CDR3 covers 14 residues. In germline, CDR1 is MNHEY, CDR2 SVGAGI. This chain's CDR3 is CASSHRGLNQPQHF. CDR3 coding DNA: TGTGCCAGCAGCCACAGGGGGCTGAATCAGCCCCAGCATTTT.

The V call is TRBV29-1, the J call TRBJ2-1; D may be TRBD1 (6 bases). CDR3 length: 14 residues. V was trimmed by 0 bases and J by 3 bases, leaving 9 bases between them. The germline CDR1 and CDR2 sequences are SQVTM and ANQGSEA. The DNA of the CDR3 is TGCAGCGTTGAAGAGGGGGCGTACTACAATGAGCAGTTCTTC. Translation: CSVEEGAYYNEQFF.

The chain combines TRBV2 with TRBJ1-1; D is undetermined. Looked up from germline, CDR1 is SNHLY and CDR2 is FYNNEI. V lost 2 bases, J lost 1 base, and 5 bases lay in between. The CDR3 runs to 13 residues. The DNA for the CDR3 is TGTGCCAGCAGTGAACAGGAGAACACTGAAGCTTTCTTT. It yields the protein CASSEQENTEAFF.

The V call is TRBV6-1, the J call TRBJ1-2; 10 nucleotides match TRBD1. The CDR3 consists of 15 residues. From germline, CDR1 is MNHNS and CDR2 SASEGT. The trim removed 1 base at V and 2 bases at J, leaving 1 base unmatched. In DNA, the CDR3 is TGTGCCAGCAGTGAAGGGGGACAGGGGAACTATGGCTACACCTTC. This gives the protein CASSEGGQGNYGYTF.

This chain uses TRBV6-5 with TRBJ2-7, with 7 bases lining up with TRBD1. The CDR3 sequence is 13 residues long. With V trimmed by 6 bases and J by 4 bases, 6 bases remained unmatched. Germline V lookup: CDR1 MNHEY, CDR2 SVGAGI. CDR3 nucleotide sequence: TGTGCCAGCAGGCCACCGGGACAGTACGAGCAGTACTTC. It yields the protein CASRPPGQYEQYF.

This rearrangement joins TRBV10-1 to TRBJ1-3; the D gene is possibly TRBD1 (5 bases). CDR1 is WNHNN and CDR2 is SYGVQD in the germline V gene (reference sequence). The CDR3 extends over 15 amino acids. Trimming pared 5 bases from V and 0 bases from J, leaving 11 bases between. The DNA for the CDR3 is TGCGCCAGCAGTAGGGGACTAAGCTCTGGAAACACCATATATTTT. This translates into CASSRGLSSGNTIYF.

The chain is built from TRBV4-1 and TRBJ2-1; D may be TRBD2 (6 bases). This CDR3 comprises 15 residues. Per the germline V gene, CDR1 is MGHRA and CDR2 is YSYEKL. V was clipped by 2 bases and J by 5 bases, with 13 bases between them. The CDR3 bases are TGCGCCAGCAGCCAACTAGGCCTAGCGAACAATGAGCAGTTCTTC. This codes for CASSQLGLANNEQFF.

V gene TRBV28 combines with J gene TRBJ2-3, with TRBD2 matching 11 bases. From germline, CDR1 is MDHEN and CDR2 SYDVKM. This CDR3 comprises 15 residues. V gave up 8 bases and J gave up 6 bases; unmatched junction bases: 10. The CDR3 DNA follows: TGTGCCAGCCTCTTAAGGACTAGCGGGCGGGATACGCAGTATTTT. Protein product: CASLLRTSGRDTQYF.

The count of this clone is one. The chain has TRBV14 and TRBJ2-2; possibly TRBD1 for D (5 bases). Germline values: CDR1 SGHDN, CDR2 FVKESK. The ends were cut back, 6 bases at V and 3 bases at J, with 8 bases in the middle. The CDR3 covers 13 residues. This CDR3 is CASRGQDTGELFF. The CDR3 coding sequence is TGTGCCAGCAGGGGGCAGGACACCGGGGAGCTGTTTTTT. Complete variable domain (other parts from reference TRBV14 and TRBJ2-2): EAGVTQFPSHSVIEKGQTVTLRCDPISGHDNLYWYRRVMGKEIKFLLHFVKESKQDESGMPNNRFLAERTGGTYSTLKVQPAELEDSGVYFCASRGQDTGELFFGEGSRLTVL.

The chain has TRBV19 and TRBJ2-2; possible D gene TRBD2, 6 bases. From germline, CDR1 is LNHDA and CDR2 SQIVND (reference sequence). Trimming cost V 10 bases and J 3 bases, with 12 bases left between them. The CDR3 runs 13 residues. CDR3 nucleotides: TGTGCCACCGGGACTGACTACACCGGGGAGCTGTTTTTT. It codes for CATGTDYTGELFF.

The chain employs TRBV7-9 and TRBJ1-5; D might be TRBD1 (6 bases). Per germline, CDR1 SEHNR and CDR2 FQNEAQ (reference sequence). CDR3 length equals 14 residues. Between the trimmed V and J ends, which lost 1 base and 7 bases, there was a span of 11 bases. The CDR3 DNA is TGTGCCAGCAGCTTAGTGGGGGCCGGGCAGCCCCAGCATTTT. Amino acid sequence: CASSLVGAGQPQHF.

The genes are TRBV14 and TRBJ2-5; D might be TRBD1 (6 bases). Germline values: CDR1 SGHDN, CDR2 FVKESK. V dropped 6 bases and J dropped 6 bases, with 14 bases sitting between them. The CDR3 is 13 amino acids. This CDR3 reads CASRYTGKKTQYF. As DNA, the CDR3 is TGTGCCAGCAGATATACAGGGAAAAAGACCCAGTACTTC.

The chain uses TRBV2 and TRBJ2-1, with 10 bases fitting TRBD2. CDR3 size: 15 residues. V shed 3 bases, J shed 4 bases, and the junction held 3 bases outside the gene matches. Germline CDR1 and CDR2: SNHLY and FYNNEI. The CDR3 loop reads CASSDSGRFYNEQFF. The CDR3 coding sequence is TGTGCCAGCAGTGATAGCGGGAGGTTTTACAATGAGCAGTTCTTC.